Given below is one T cell receptor beta chain in context. The germline CDR1 and CDR2 sequences are SGHTA and FQGNSA. V lost 1 base and J lost 1, with 7 bases in between. The CDR3 sequence is 14 residues long. Methods used by the authors: Amplification of reference gene primers provided the estimated nucleated cell counts. Clones were sequenced by immunoSEQ multiplex PCR, and TCRdb holds only the in-frame ones, with some missing. V and J calls and clone size come straight from that table; D and trimming were deduced from the DNA. The table shows more than 7,500 clones, with 91% occurring only once. This record comes from a study of blood T cell repertoires in COVID-19. On the study more broadly: The analysed material was cDNA or gDNA that came from T cells, B-cell-depleted T cells, or PBMCs.

This sequence joins TRBV7-2 and TRBJ1-1; D remains ambiguous. The clonotype was recovered from a woman aged 50 to 65 with active COVID-19. Sequencing was carried out using peripheral blood. The chain's CDR3 is CASSLDLRNTEAFF. The CDR3 DNA reads as TGTGCCAGCAGCTTAGATTTGCGGAACACTGAAGCTTTCTTT. The full variable domain, with the rest looked up from reference TRBV7-2 and TRBJ1-1, is GAGVSQSPSNKVTEKGKDVELRCDPISGHTALYWYRQSLGQGLEFLIYFQGNSAPDKSGLPSDRFSAERTGGSVSTLTIQRTQQEDSAVYLCASSLDLRNTEAFFGQGTRLTVV.